The source of this T cell receptor beta chain is a study of a mutant IDH1 vaccine in newly diagnosed glioma. Study summary: Patients received vaccination from 4-6 weeks after radiotherapy alone, or with temozolomide cycles. Patients under treatment included around 60% males and approximately 38% females and had a mean age of approximately 44 years.

In the case of this clone: Antigen: not known.

V lost 1 base and J 8 bases, leaving 11 bases between the germline ends. Germline CDR1 reads SGHTA; CDR2 reads FQGNSA. CDR3 length: 13 amino acids. Sample time point: week 35, safety follow-up. Topical imiquimod was applied with each vaccine dose, which held 300 ug of mutant IDH1 20-mer peptide. Data came from immunoSEQ multiplex PCR; TCRdb stores just in-frame clones and leaves some out. The table shows 40,000 to 55,000 clones, with 79% occurring only once. The rearrangement uses TRBV7-2 and TRBJ1-2; D ambiguous. The starting material was PBMCs, obtained from a glioma patient whose treatment included an IDH1 peptide vaccine. The clonotype was recovered from a man aged 40-50 years with glioma. The CDR3 DNA sequence: TGTGCCAGCAGCTTAGAAGGGCGGTGGGGCTACACCTTC. This encodes CASSLEGRWGYTF.